Here is one T cell receptor (beta chain) with its context. This clonotype was seen repeatedly, ten times or more. Its cognate antigen has yet to be identified. No quality values exist for individual bases; no much larger clone is one base distant. The data were taken from a study of early T cells in non-severe SARS-CoV-2 infection (TCRdb year 2021). As for the study more broadly: Bulk RNA from unsorted whole blood was used for TCR sequencing, so alpha and beta chains could not be paired.

A case-control design nested within a healthcare worker cohort in London, UK, was used, with weekly nasopharyngeal swab PCR tests and blood sampling performed. Between 23 and 31 March 2020, the week of the UK lockdown, healthcare workers were enrolled and then followed up weekly for as long as 16 weeks. The paper's findings and limits, for the study overall: VDJdb matching was skewed toward anti-spike CD8 responses and likely underestimated virus-specific expansions by missing private and CD4 specificities.

Measured from the cysteine to the phenylalanine, the CDR3 is 17 residues long. Only the CDR3 region is kept as DNA, spanning 51 bases read in frame from base 1. V sheds 0 bases and J sheds 0 bases, leaving 13 bases between their ends. Receptor amplification or capture employed 5' RACE. For sequencing, a NextSeq 500 was employed. The TCR library protocol attached unique molecular identifiers to individual cDNA molecules to correct for sequencing error and PCR bias. Both TCR alpha and beta chains were sequenced, and tight co-correlation was observed between alpha and beta sequence abundances in each sample. The original methods were these. Decombinator V4 was used to annotate TCR sequences for V gene, J gene and CDR3. Expanded TCRs were defined as changing significantly between any two time points under a Poisson model with p below 0.0001. TCR abundances were normalised to the total number of TCRs sequenced per sample and expressed as counts per million. TRAV1-2 paired with TRAJ12, TRAJ20 or TRAJ33 defined MAIT TCRs, while TRAV10 paired with TRAJ18 defined iNKT TCRs. A search of VDJdb, accessed on 1 November 2021, was run for TCRs annotated to CMV, EBV and SARS-CoV-2, with TCRs annotated for multiple antigens excluded. TCRdb reworked the public reads: Q25 trimming with fastp, MiXCR clone assembly, productive beta chains retained. Under each unique CDR3 protein, matching rows form one entry showing the most common genes and DNA. TCRdb's processing, not the authors' own work, is the source of the V and J calls. Across this sample there are around 70,000 distinct CDR3 sequences, with 9% to 15% seen only once. In total, the top ten clones hold roughly 3.8% of the sample.

The rearranged chain carries TRBV23-1 and TRBJ2-3; TRBD2 is a possible D gene, resting on 5 matching bases. TRBV23-1 qualifies as an ORF whose function is uncertain. The sample was whole blood. This clonotype was sampled from an adult who was a healthcare worker with PCR-confirmed SARS-CoV-2 infection or an uninfected control (not recorded which). In nucleotides, the sequence is TGCGCCAGCAGTCAATCGAGAGGGAATACTAGCACAGATACGCAGTATTTT. This encodes CASSQSRGNTSTDTQYF.